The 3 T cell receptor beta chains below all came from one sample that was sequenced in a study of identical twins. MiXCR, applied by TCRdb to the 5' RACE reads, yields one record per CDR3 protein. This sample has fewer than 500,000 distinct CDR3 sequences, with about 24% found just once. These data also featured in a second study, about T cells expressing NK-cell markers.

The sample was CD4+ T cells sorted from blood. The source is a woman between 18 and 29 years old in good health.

The CDR3 bases are TGCAGTGCTAGAGCACAGGGACGGGCAGATACGCAGTATTTT. Translation: CSARAQGRADTQYF. The chain carries TRBV20-1 and TRBJ2-3; TRBD1 might be the D (6 bases). Trimming cost V 1 base and J 4 bases, with 12 bases left between them. CDR1 and CDR2 from the germline V gene are DFQATT and SNEGSKA (reference sequence). The CDR3 covers 14 residues.

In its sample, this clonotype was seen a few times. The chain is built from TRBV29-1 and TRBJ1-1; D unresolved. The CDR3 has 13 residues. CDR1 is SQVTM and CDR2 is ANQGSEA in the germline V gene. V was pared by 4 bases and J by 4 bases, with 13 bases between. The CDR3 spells CSVGTQVGTEAFF. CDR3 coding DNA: TGCAGCGTTGGAACCCAGGTGGGCACTGAAGCTTTCTTT.

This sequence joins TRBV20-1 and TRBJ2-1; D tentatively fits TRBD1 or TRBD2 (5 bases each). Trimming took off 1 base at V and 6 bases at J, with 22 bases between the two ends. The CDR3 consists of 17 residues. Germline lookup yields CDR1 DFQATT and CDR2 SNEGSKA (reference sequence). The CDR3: CSARAAGFSGTLNEQFF. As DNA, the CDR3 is TGCAGTGCTAGAGCCGCTGGGTTTTCTGGGACGCTCAATGAGCAGTTCTTC.